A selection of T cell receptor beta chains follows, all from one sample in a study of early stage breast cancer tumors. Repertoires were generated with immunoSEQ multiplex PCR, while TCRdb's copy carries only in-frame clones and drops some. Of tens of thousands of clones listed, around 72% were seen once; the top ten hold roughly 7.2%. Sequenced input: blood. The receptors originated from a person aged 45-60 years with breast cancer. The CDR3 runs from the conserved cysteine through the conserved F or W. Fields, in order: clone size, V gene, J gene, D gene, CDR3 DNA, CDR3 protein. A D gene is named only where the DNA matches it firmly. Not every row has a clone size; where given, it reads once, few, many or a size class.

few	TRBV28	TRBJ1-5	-	TGTGCCAGCAGGACCATACTCGGAGGGAGCAATCAGCCCCAGCATTTT	CASRTILGGSNQPQHF
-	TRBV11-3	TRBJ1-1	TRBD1	TGTGCCAGCAGTCAGGGGGTGAACACTGAAGCTTTCTTT	CASSQGVNTEAFF
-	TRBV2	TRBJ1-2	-	TGTGCCAGCAGTGATGCGGGGTTGGGCTATGGCTACACCTTC	CASSDAGLGYGYTF
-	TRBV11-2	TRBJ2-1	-	TGTGCCAGCAGCCCCGTAGCTAGGTATGAGCAGTTCTTC	CASSPVARYEQFF
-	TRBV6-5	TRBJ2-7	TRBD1	TGTGCCAGCAGCGACAGGGCGGCCTACGAGCAGTACTTC	CASSDRAAYEQYF
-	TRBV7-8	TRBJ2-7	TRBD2	TGTGCCAGCAGCCCGCACCTAGCGGGAGAGCTCTACGAGCAGTACTTC	CASSPHLAGELYEQYF
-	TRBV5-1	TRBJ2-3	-	TGCGCCAGCAGCGCTCAGTCTAGGGCCTACAGGGATACGCAGTATTTT	CASSAQSRAYRDTQYF
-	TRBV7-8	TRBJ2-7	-	TGTGCCAGCAGCTTAGGCGGGGGCCTAATCTCCTACGAGCAGTACTTC	CASSLGGGLISYEQYF
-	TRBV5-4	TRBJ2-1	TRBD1	TGTGCCAGCAGTCCCCAGGGGGCGAATGAGCAGTTCTTC	CASSPQGANEQFF
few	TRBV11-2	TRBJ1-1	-	TGTGCCAGCAGCTTAGTTGGAGGGGTCGTTAGTACTGAAGCTTTCTTT	CASSLVGGVVSTEAFF
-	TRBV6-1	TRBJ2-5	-	TGTGCCAGCAGGGCCAGACTAGGAGAGACCCAGTACTTC	CASRARLGETQYF
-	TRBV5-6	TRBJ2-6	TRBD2	TGTGCCAGCAGACTCCTAGCGGGGGGGCTTGGGGCCAACGTCCTGACTTTC	CASRLLAGGLGANVLTF
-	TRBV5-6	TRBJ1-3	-	TGTGCCAGCACATTAGGGGCCAGCTCTGGAAACACCATATATTTT	CASTLGASSGNTIYF
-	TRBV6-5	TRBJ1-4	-	TGTGCCAGCAGTTACCGGACACCAACTAATGAAAAACTGTTTTTT	CASSYRTPTNEKLFF
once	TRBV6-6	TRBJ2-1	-	TGTGCCAGCAGTTATTGGGCAGGCAGCTCCTACAATGAGCAGTTCTTC	CASSYWAGSSYNEQFF
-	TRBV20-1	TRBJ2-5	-	TGCAGTGCTACTACCCAAGAGACCCAGTACTTC	CSATTQETQYF
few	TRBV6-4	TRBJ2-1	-	TGTGCCAGCAGTGACCAGGCGGGGGAGCAGTTCTTC	CASSDQAGEQFF
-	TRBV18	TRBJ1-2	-	TGTGCCAGCTCACCACCGGACAGCTATGGCTACACCTTC	CASSPPDSYGYTF
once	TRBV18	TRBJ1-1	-	TGTGCCAGCTCACCAGAGAGGAACACTGAAGCTTTCTTT	CASSPERNTEAFF
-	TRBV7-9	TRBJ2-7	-	TGTGCCAGCAGCTTAGCCGGTCCCTCCGAGCAGTACTTC	CASSLAGPSEQYF
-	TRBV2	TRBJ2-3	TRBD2	TGTGCCAGCAAGGGACTAGTGTCAGATACGCAGTATTTT	CASKGLVSDTQYF
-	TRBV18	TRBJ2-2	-	TGTGCCAGCTCACCACCGGCGGGACACACCGGGGAGCTGTTTTTT	CASSPPAGHTGELFF
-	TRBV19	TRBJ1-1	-	TGTGCCAGTAGTATCTCTGGGGCGACCGCTGAAGCTTTCTTT	CASSISGATAEAFF
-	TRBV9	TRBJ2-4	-	TGTGCCAGCAGCCCCGGGTCAAACATTCAGTACTTC	CASSPGSNIQYF
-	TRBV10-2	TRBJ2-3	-	TGCGCCGCGGGGGCCACCACAGATACGCAGTATTTT	CAAGATTDTQYF
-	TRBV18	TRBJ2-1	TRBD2	TGTGCCAGCTCCGGGACTAGCGGGGATAATGAGCAGTTCTTC	CASSGTSGDNEQFF
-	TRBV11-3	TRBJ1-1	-	TGTGCCAGCAGCTCCCGACAGCTGAACACTGAAGCTTTCTTT	CASSSRQLNTEAFF
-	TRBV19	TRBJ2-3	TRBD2	TGTGCCAGTAGTATCGGGTCCGAGCGGGGGTGGACAGATACGCAGTATTTT	CASSIGSERGWTDTQYF
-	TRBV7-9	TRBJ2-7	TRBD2	TGTGCCAGCAGCTTAGGGTTTAGCGGGAGATCGAACGAGCAGTACTTC	CASSLGFSGRSNEQYF
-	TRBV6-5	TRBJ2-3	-	TGTGCCAGCAGTTACTCCCCAGGGGGGACAGATACGCAGTATTTT	CASSYSPGGTDTQYF
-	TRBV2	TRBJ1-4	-	TGTGCCAGCAGTGAATGGGCAGGGTCACGGGAAAAACTGTTTTTT	CASSEWAGSREKLFF
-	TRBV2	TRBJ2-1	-	TGTGCCAGCAGTGAAGCAACCGGGGTACTCAATGAGCAGTTCTTC	CASSEATGVLNEQFF
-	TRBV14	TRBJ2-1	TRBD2	TGTGCCAGCAGCCAAAGAACGGGACTAAACAATGAGCAGTTCTTC	CASSQRTGLNNEQFF
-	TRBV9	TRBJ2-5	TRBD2	TGTGCCAGCAGCAAAAGCGGGACCCAAGAGACCCAGTACTTC	CASSKSGTQETQYF
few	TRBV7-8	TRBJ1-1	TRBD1	TGTGCCAGCAGCTACAGGGGGAACACTGAAGCTTTCTTT	CASSYRGNTEAFF
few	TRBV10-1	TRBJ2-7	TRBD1	TGCGCCAGCAGTTTCTACAGGGGACCGCCCGACGAGCAGTACTTC	CASSFYRGPPDEQYF
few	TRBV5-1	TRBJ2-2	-	TGCGCCAGCAGCTTGACTAGCAACACCGGGGAGCTGTTTTTT	CASSLTSNTGELFF
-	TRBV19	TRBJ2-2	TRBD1	TGTGCCAGTCAACACAGGGGGCAGGACACCGGGGAGCTGTTTTTT	CASQHRGQDTGELFF
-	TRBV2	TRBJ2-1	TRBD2	TGTGCCAGCAGGCTCAGCGGGGATGAGCAGTTCTTC	CASRLSGDEQFF
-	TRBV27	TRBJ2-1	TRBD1	TGTGCCAGCAGATTCACCACAGGGGGCCCCTACAATGAGCAGTTCTTC	CASRFTTGGPYNEQFF
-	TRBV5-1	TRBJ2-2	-	TGCGCCATCCGCGGGATCGGCAACACCGGGGAGCTGTTTTTT	CAIRGIGNTGELFF
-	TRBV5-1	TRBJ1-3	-	TGCGCCAGCAGGATAGACAGAACCTCTGGAAACACCATATATTTT	CASRIDRTSGNTIYF
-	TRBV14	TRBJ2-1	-	TGTGCCAGCAGCCTGGGGGCCAGCTCCTACAATGAGCAGTTCTTC	CASSLGASSYNEQFF
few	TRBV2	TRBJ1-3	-	TGTGCCAGCAGTGAAGCGCTCCCGAGGGACACCATATATTTT	CASSEALPRDTIYF
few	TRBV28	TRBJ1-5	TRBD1	TGTGCCAGCAGTTCCGGGACAGGCTATAGCAATCAGCCCCAGCATTTT	CASSSGTGYSNQPQHF
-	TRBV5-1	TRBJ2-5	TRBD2	TGCGCCAGCAGCAACGGGACTAGCAAAGAGACCCAGTACTTC	CASSNGTSKETQYF
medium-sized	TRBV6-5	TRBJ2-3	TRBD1	TGTGCCAGCGCGGACAGGGGGAACACAGATACGCAGTATTTT	CASADRGNTDTQYF
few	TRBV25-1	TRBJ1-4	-	TGTGCCAGCAGTGACAGGGGACAAGGACTTGAAAAACTGTTTTTT	CASSDRGQGLEKLFF
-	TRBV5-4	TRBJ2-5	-	TGTGCCAGCAGCTTGTCCACAGAAGAGACCCAGTACTTC	CASSLSTEETQYF
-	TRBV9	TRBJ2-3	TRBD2	TGTGCCAGCAGCAAAACTACTATAGCGGGAGGGATGACAGATACGCAGTATTTT	CASSKTTIAGGMTDTQYF
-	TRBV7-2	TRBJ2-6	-	TGTGCCAGCAGCTTAAGAGTAAGAGGGGCCAACGTCCTGACTTTC	CASSLRVRGANVLTF
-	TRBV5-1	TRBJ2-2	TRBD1	TGCGCCAGCAGCTTGGCCTTGGACAGGGCCACCGGGGAGCTGTTTTTT	CASSLALDRATGELFF
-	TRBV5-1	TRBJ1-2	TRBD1	TGCGCCAGCAGCTTGTCAGGACAGGGGGCTGCCGGCTACACCTTC	CASSLSGQGAAGYTF